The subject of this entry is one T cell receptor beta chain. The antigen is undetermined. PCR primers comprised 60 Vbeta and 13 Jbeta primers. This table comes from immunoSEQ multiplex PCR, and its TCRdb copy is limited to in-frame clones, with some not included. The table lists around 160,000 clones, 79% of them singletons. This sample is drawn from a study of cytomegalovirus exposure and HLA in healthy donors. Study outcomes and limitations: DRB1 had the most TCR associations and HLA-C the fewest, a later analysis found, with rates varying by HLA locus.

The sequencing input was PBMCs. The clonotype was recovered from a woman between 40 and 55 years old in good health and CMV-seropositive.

DNA for the CDR3: TGCGCCAGCAGCCAAGTTTGGGCGGGGGGAGATTCACCCCTCCACTTT. Amino acid sequence: CASSQVWAGGDSPLHF. V gene TRBV4-1 combines with J gene TRBJ1-6, with D possibly TRBD1 on 5 matching bases. CDR1 and CDR2 from the germline V gene are MGHRA and YSYEKL. The CDR3 spans 16 residues. V was trimmed by 1 base and J by 8 bases, leaving 15 bases between them.